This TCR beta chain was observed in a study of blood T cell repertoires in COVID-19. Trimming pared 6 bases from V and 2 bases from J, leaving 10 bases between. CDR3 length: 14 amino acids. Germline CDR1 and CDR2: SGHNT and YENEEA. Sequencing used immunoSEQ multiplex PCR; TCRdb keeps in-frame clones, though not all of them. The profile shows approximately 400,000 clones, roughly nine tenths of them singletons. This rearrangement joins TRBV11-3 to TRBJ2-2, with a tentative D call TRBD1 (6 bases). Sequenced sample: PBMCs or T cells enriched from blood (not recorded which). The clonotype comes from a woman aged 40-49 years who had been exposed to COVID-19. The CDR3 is CASRNRVNTGELFF. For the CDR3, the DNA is TGTGCCAGCAGAAACAGGGTAAACACCGGGGAGCTGTTTTTT.